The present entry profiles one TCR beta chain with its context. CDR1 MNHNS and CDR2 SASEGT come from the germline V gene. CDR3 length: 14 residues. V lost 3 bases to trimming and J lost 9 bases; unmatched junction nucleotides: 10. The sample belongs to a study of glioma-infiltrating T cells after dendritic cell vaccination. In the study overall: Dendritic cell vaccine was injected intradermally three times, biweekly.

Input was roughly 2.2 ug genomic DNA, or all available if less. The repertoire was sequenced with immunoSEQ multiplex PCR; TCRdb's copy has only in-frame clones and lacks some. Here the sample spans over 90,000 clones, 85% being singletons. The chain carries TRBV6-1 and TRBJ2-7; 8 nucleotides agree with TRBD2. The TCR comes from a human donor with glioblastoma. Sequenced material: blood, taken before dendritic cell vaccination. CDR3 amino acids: CASSDTPGTSVQYF. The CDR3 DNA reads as TGTGCCAGCAGTGACACTCCCGGGACTAGTGTGCAGTACTTC.